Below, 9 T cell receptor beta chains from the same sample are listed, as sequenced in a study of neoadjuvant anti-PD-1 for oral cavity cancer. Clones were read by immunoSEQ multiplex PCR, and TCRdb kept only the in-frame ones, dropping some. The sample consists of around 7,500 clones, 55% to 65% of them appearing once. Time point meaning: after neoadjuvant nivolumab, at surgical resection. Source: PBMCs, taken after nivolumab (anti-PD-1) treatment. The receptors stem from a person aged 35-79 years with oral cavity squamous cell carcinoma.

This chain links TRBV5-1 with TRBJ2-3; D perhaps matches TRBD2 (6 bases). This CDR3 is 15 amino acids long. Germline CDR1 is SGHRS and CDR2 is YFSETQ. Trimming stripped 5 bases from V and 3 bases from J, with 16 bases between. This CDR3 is CASRKPGLPTDTQYF. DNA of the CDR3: TGCGCCAGCAGAAAACCGGGACTGCCTACAGATACGCAGTATTTT.

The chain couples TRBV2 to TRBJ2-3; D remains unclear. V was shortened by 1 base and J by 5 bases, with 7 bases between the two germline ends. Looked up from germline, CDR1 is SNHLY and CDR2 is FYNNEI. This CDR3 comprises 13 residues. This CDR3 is CASSEEAGDTQYF. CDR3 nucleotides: TGTGCCAGCAGTGAAGAAGCTGGAGATACGCAGTATTTT.

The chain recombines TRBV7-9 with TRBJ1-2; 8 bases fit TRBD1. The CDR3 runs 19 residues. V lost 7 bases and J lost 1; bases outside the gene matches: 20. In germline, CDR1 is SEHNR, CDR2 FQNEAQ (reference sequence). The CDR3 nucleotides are TGTGCCAGCACCCCCCTTCGGAGGACAGGGCTTTTGAATAACTATGGCTACACCTTC. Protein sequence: CASTPLRRTGLLNNYGYTF. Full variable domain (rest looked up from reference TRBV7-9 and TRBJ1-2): DTGVSQNPRHKITKRGQNVTFRCDPISEHNRLYWYRQTLGQGPEFLTYFQNEAQLEKSRLLSDRFSAERPKGSFSTLEIQRTEQGDSAMYLCASTPLRRTGLLNNYGYTFGSGTRLTVV.

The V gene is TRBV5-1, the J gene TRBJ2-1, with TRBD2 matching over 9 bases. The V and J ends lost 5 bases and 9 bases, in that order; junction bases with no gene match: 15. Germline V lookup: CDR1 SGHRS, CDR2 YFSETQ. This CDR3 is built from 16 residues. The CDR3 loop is CASSRLVAGESGEQFF. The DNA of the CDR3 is TGCGCCAGCAGTAGACTCGTAGCGGGGGAATCTGGTGAGCAGTTCTTC.

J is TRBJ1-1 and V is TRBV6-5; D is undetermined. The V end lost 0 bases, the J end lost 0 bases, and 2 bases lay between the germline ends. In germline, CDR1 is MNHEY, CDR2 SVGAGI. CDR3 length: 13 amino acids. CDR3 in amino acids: CASSYSVNTEAFF. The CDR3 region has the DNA TGTGCCAGCAGTTACTCGGTGAACACTGAAGCTTTCTTT.

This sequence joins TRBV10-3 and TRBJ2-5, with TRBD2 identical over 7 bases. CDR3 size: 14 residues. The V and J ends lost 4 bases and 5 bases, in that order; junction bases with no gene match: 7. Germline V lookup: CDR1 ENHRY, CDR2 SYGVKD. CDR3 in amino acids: CAISAGGRGETQYF. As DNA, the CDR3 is TGTGCCATCAGTGCGGGAGGACGGGGGGAGACCCAGTACTTC.

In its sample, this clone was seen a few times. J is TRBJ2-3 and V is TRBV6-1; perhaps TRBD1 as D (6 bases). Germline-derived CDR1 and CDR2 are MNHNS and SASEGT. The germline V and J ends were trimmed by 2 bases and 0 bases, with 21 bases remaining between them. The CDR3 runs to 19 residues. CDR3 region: CASSETGPGRGVSTDTQYF. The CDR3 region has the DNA TGTGCCAGCAGTGAAACAGGGCCGGGCCGGGGAGTAAGCACAGATACGCAGTATTTT.

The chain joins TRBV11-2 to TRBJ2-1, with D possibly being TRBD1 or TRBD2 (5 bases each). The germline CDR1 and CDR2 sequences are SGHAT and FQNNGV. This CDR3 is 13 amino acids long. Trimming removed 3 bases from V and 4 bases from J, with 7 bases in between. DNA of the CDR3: TGTGCCAGCAGCTTGGGGACGTACAATGAGCAGTTCTTC. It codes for CASSLGTYNEQFF.

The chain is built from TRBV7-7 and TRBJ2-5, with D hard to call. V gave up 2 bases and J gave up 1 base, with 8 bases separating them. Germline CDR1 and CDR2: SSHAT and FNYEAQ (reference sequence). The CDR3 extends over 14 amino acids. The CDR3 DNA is TGTGCCAGCAGCTTATTGGACGGCCAAGAGACCCAGTACTTC. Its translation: CASSLLDGQETQYF. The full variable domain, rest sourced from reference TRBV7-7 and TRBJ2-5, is GAGVSQSPRYKVTKRGQDVTLRCDPISSHATLYWYQQALGQGPEFLTYFNYEAQPDKSGLPSDRFSAERPEGSISTLTIQRTEQRDSAMYRCASSLLDGQETQYFGPGTRLLVL.